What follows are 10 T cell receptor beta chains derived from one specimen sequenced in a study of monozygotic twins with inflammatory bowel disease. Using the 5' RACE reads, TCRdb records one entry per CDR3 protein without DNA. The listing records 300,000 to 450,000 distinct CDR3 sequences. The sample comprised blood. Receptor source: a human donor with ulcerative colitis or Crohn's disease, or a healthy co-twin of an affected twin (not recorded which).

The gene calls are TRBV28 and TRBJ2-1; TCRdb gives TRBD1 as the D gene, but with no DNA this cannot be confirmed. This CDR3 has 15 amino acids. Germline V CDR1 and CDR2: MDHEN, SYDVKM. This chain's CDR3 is CAGPDSLSSYNEQFF.

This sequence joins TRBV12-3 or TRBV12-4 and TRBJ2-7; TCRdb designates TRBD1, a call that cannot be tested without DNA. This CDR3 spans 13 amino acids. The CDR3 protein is CASSLATGYVQYF.

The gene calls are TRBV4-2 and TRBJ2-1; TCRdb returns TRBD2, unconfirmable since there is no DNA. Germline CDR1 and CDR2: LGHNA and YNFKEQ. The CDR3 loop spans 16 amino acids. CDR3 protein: CASSPPTSGGVNEQFF.

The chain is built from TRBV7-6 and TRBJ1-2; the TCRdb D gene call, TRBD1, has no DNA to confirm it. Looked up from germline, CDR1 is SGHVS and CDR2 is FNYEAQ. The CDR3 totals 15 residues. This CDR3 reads CASSLRQGGNYGYTF.

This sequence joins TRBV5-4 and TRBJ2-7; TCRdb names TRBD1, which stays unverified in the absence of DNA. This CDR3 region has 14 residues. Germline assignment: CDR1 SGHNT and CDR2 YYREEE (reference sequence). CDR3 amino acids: CASSLAPGSYEQYF.

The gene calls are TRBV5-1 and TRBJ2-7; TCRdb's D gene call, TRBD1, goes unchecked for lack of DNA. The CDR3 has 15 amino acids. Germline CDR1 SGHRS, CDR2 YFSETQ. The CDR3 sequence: CASSFSGQAPLEQYF.

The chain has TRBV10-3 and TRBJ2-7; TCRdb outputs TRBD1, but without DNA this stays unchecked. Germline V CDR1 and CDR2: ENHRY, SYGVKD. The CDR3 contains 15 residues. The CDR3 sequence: CAISGTGGPSYEQYF.

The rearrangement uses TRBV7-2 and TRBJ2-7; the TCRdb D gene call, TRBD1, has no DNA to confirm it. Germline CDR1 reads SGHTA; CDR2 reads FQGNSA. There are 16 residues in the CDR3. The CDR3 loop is CASSPRPGGFSYEQYF.

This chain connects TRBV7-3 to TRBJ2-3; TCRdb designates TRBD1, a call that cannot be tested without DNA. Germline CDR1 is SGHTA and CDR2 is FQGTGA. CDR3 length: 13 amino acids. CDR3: CASSRRGEDTQYF.

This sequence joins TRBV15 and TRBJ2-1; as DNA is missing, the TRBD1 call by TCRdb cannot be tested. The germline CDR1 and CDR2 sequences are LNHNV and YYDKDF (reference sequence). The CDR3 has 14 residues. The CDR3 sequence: CATSRDRGNNEQFF. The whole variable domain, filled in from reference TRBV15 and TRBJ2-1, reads DAMVIQNPRYQVTQFGKPVTLSCSQTLNHNVMYWYQQKSSQAPKLLFHYYDKDFNNEADTPDNFQSRRPNTSFCFLDIRSPGLGDTAMYLCATSRDRGNNEQFFGPGTRLTVL.